This record concerns one T cell receptor beta chain sequence. This clonotype was recorded at least ten times. The target of this receptor is not known. No base-level quality is on record; no much larger clone is a single base apart. These data come from a study of T cells after yellow fever vaccination (dated by TCRdb to the late 2010s). Broadly, across the study: Libraries from fractions with low cell numbers were prepared with the SMART-Seq v4 Ultra Low Input RNA kit. Blood was drawn at multiple timepoints before and after primary and secondary immunization, with bulk PBMC replicates and cell subsets isolated. To follow T-cell clones before and after primary and booster YFV17D yellow fever vaccination, bulk TCR alpha and beta repertoires were sequenced over time. Two healthy male donors, one aged 18 to 30 and one aged 30 to 39 years, were included in the cohort.

What the research found in general, with its limitations: A small share of clonotypes was detected in both CD4 and CD8 compartments, with the overlap likely arising from convergent recombination. Most clones expanded after primary vaccination were re-detected after the booster (about 95% of CD4 and approximately 89% of CD8), suggesting broad memory maintenance. Compared with the primary T-cell response, the secondary T-cell response was weaker but faster, peaking on day 5 rather than day 15. Only a couple of donors were included in the study, so the extent to which the findings can be generalized is limited. Computational filtering was needed because FACS-sorted repertoires could contain abundant contaminating clonotypes from the bulk population.

The CDR3 spans 14 residues, from the cysteine through the phenylalanine. Just the 42-base CDR3 DNA is kept, in frame starting at base 1. V sheds 0 bases and J sheds 2 bases, leaving 8 bases between their ends. For CDR1 and CDR2, the germline V gene lists SGHRS and YFSETQ. TCR cDNA was synthesized by 5'RACE template switching, which introduced a universal primer site and unique molecular identifiers. cDNA synthesis was primed from both the TCR alpha and TCR beta constant segments. Two PCR steps were used to amplify libraries, with sample barcodes and sequencing adapters being added in the second step. Libraries were sequenced on Illumina HiSeq 2500 (2x100 bp) or NovaSeq (2x150 bp). In the authors' own workflow: MIGEC handled demultiplexing of reads and collapsing into UMI consensus sequences, while MiXCR performed V(D)J alignment. Using edgeR on replicate PBMC samples, clonotypes were called vaccine-responding if FDR was below 0.01 and the log2 fold change was above 5 up to day 15. Each bulk clonotype was labeled CD4 or CD8 based on which sequenced repertoire, CD4 or CD8, contained the clonotype at higher abundance. TCRdb passed the public sequencing reads through fastp at Q25 and MiXCR, retaining productive beta sequences. Rows with a matching CDR3 protein are joined into one entry that keeps the most common DNA and genes. Clone size and V and J calls follow TCRdb, not the original study. The sample table records approximately 160,000 distinct CDR3 sequences; approximately 6.2% of these occur just once. The leading ten clones occupy less than 3% of the sample.

The sample's treatment or condition label, in plain terms: live attenuated yellow fever vaccine strain. A standard Ficoll-Paque protocol was used to isolate PBMCs from peripheral blood. CD4 and CD8 T-cell fractions were isolated with Dynabeads CD4 and CD8 positive selection kits. TriZol was used to extract RNA from bulk PBMCs, CD4 and CD8 fractions, and dextramer-positive and dextramer-negative fractions. The receptor was derived from a man aged 18 to 30 who received the YFV17D yellow fever vaccine. Here the chain combines TRBV5-1 and TRBJ1-1, with an unclear D gene assignment. This sample comprised CD4+ T cells sorted from PBMCs, obtained on the day of the first yellow fever vaccination. The nucleotide sequence reads as follows: TGCGCCAGCAGCTTGGGACCTCTCAACACTGAAGCTTTCTTT. Protein translation: CASSLGPLNTEAFF.